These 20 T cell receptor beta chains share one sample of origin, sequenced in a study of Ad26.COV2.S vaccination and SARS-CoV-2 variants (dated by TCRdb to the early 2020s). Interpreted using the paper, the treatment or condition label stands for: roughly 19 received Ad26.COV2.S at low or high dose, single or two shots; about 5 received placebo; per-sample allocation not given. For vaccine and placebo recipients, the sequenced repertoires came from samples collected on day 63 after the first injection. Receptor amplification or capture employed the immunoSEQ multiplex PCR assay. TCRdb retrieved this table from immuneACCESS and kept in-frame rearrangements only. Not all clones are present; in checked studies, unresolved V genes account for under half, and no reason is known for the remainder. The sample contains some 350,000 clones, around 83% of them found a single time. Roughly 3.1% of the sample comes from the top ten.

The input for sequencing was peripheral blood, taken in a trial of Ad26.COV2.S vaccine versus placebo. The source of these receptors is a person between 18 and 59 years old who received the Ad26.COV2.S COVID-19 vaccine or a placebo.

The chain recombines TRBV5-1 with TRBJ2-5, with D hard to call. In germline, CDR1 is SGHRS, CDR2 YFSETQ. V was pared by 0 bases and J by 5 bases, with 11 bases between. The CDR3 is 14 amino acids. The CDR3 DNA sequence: TGCGCCAGCAGCTTGGCGCCTGCTGGGGAGACCCAGTACTTC. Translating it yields CASSLAPAGETQYF.

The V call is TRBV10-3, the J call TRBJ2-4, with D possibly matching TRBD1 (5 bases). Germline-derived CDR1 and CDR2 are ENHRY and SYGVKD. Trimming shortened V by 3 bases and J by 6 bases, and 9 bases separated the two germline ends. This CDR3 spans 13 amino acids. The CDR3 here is CAISDPGLNIQYF. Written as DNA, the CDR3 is TGTGCCATCAGTGATCCAGGGCTAAACATTCAGTACTTC.

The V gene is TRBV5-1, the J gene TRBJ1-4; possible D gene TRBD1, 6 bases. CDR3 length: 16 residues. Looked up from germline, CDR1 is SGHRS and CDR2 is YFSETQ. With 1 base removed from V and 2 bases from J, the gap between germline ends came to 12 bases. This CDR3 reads CASSLPQGGTNEKLFF. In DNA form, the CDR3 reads TGCGCCAGCAGCTTGCCACAGGGTGGGACTAATGAAAAACTGTTTTTT.

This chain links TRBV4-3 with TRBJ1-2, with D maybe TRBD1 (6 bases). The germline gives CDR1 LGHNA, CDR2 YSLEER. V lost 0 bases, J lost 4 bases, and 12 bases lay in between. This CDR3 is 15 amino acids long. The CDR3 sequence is CASSQEFQGTYGYTF. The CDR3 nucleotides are TGCGCCAGCAGCCAAGAATTCCAGGGGACCTATGGCTACACCTTC.

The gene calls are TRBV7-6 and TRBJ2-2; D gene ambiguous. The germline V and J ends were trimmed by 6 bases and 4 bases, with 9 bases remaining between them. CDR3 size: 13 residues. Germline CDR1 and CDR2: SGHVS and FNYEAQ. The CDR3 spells CASRPDGTGELFF. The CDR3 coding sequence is TGTGCCAGCAGACCCGACGGCACCGGGGAGCTGTTTTTT.

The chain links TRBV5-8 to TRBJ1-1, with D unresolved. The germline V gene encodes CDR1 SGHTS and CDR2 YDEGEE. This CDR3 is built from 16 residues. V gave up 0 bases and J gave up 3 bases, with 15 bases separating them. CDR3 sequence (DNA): TGTGCCAGCAGCTTGGGCACTTACCCGCGAGACACTGAAGCTTTCTTT. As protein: CASSLGTYPRDTEAFF.

CDR3 sequence (DNA): TGCGCCAGCAGTGAGTCGCAGTCTGGGTTTATCAAAAGTTCACCCCTCCACTTT. Translating it yields CASSESQSGFIKSSPLHF. This chain joins TRBV10-2 and TRBJ1-6; D remains ambiguous. V dropped 0 bases and J dropped 9 bases, with 21 bases sitting between them. From germline, CDR1 is WSHSY and CDR2 SAAADI. This CDR3 has 18 amino acids.

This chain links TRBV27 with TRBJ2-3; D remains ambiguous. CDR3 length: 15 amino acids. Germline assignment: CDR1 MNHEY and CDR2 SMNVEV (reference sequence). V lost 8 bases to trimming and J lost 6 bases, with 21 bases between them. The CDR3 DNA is TGTGCCAGCCCCCCCCCAGCCAGAACTTTTGATACGCAGTATTTT. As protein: CASPPPARTFDTQYF.

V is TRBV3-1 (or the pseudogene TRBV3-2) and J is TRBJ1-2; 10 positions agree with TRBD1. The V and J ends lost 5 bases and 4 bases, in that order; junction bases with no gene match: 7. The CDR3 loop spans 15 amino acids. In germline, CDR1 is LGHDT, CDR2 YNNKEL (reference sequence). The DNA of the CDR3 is TGTGCCAGCAGCTCCCGGGACAGGGGTATCTATGGCTACACCTTC. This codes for CASSSRDRGIYGYTF.

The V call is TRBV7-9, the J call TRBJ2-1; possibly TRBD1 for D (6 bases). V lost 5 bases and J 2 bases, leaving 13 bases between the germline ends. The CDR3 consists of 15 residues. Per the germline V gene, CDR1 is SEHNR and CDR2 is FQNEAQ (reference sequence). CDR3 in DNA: TGTGCCAGCAGCGGTCCCAGGGGCCCCTACAATGAGCAGTTCTTC. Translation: CASSGPRGPYNEQFF.

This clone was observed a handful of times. The CDR3 coding sequence is TGTGCCAGCAGTGAAGCTCAGCCCCAGCATTTT. As protein: CASSEAQPQHF. The V gene is TRBV6-1, the J gene TRBJ1-5; D is ambiguous. In germline, CDR1 is MNHNS, CDR2 SASEGT. V was cut by 0 bases and J by 6 bases, with 0 bases left in between. The CDR3 runs to 11 residues.

CDR3 amino acids: CASRIAGSSSYEQYF. As DNA, the CDR3 is TGTGCCAGCCGGATCGCGGGGAGTTCTTCCTACGAGCAGTACTTC. The V gene is TRBV3-1 (or the pseudogene TRBV3-2), the J gene TRBJ2-7, with D possibly matching TRBD2 (6 bases). Germline lookup yields CDR1 LGHDT and CDR2 YNNKEL (reference sequence). The germline V and J ends were trimmed by 8 bases and 1 base, with 18 bases remaining between them. The CDR3 sequence is 15 residues long.

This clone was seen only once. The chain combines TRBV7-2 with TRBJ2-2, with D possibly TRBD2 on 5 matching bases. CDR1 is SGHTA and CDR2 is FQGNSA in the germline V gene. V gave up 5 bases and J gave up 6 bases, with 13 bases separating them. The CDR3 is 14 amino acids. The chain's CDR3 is CASSPPDFPGELFF. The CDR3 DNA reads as TGTGCCAGCAGCCCACCGGACTTTCCCGGGGAGCTGTTTTTT.

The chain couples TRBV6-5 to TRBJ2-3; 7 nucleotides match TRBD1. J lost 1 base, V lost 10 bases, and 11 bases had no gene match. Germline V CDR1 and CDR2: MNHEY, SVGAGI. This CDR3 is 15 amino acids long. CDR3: CATPTDRVGTDTQYF. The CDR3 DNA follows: TGTGCCACCCCGACCGACAGGGTGGGCACAGATACGCAGTATTTT.

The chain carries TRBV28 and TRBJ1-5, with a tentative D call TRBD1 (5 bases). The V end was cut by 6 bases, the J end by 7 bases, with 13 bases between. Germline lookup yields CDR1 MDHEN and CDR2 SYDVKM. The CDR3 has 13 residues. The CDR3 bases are TGTGCCAGCAGGGGGGACGCAGGGCAGCCCCAGCATTTT. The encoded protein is CASRGDAGQPQHF.

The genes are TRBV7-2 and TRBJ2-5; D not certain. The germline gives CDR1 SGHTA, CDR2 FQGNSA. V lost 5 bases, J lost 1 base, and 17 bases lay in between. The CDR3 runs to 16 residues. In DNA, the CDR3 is TGTGCCAGCAGCCCTTCCTTGACGGCAGTCCAAGAGACCCAGTACTTC. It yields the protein CASSPSLTAVQETQYF.

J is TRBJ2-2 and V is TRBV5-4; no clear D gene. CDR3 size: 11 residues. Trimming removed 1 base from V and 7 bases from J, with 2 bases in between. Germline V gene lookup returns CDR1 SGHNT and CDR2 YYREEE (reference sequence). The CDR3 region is CASSLYGELFF. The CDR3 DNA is TGTGCCAGCAGCTTGTACGGGGAGCTGTTTTTT.

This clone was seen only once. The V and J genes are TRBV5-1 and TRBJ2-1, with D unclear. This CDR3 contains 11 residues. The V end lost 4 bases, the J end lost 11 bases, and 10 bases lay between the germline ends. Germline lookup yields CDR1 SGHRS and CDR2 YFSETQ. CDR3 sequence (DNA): TGCGCCAGCAGCCAGGAAGGGCAGCAGTTCTTC. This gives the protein CASSQEGQQFF.

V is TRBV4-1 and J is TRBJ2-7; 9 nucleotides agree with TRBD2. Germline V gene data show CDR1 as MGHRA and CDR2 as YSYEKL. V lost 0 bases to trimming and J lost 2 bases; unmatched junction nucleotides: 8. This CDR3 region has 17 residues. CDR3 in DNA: TGCGCCAGCAGCCAAGATTGGCCTAGCGGGACAACCTACGAGCAGTACTTC. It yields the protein CASSQDWPSGTTYEQYF.

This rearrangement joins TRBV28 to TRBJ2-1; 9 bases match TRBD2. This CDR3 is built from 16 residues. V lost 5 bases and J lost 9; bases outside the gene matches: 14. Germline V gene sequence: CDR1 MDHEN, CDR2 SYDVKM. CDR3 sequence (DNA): TGTGCCAGCAGTAACTCCCCAGTAGCGGGAGTTGGTGAGCAGTTCTTC. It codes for CASSNSPVAGVGEQFF.